The 25 T cell receptor beta chains in this list originate from one sample, sequenced in a study of CD8 T cells in Susac syndrome. Random hexamers were used to reverse transcribe an amount of roughly 0.45 to 1 ug RNA. TCRdb called the immunoSEQ multiplex PCR reads again in MiXCR, with one record for every CDR3 protein. The sample yields more than 130,000 distinct CDR3 sequences, 90% to 95% seen once. Sequenced input: CD8+ T cells from PBMCs. The source is a human donor in good health.

The genes are TRBV7-6 and TRBJ2-4, with 8 bases aligning to TRBD1. CDR1 is SGHVS, CDR2 FNYEAQ, per germline. The CDR3 consists of 17 residues. V gave up 0 bases and J gave up 2 bases; unmatched junction bases: 6. CDR3 sequence (DNA): TGTGCCAGCAGCTTAGCGACAGGGGACGGGCCCAAAAACATTCAGTACTTC. This gives the protein CASSLATGDGPKNIQYF. The full variable domain, its missing parts supplied by reference TRBV7-6 and TRBJ2-4, is GAGVSQSPRYKVTKRGQDVALRCDPISGHVSLYWYRQALGQGPEFLTYFNYEAQQDKSGLPNDRFSAERPEGSISTLTIQRTEQRDSAMYRCASSLATGDGPKNIQYFGAGTRLSVL.

The V call is TRBV30, the J call TRBJ2-1; no firm D call. The CDR3 totals 13 residues. Between the trimmed V and J ends, which lost 0 bases and 6 bases, there was a span of 9 bases. Germline CDR1 reads GTSNPN; CDR2 reads SVGIG (reference sequence). CDR3 protein: CAWSVSETNEQFF. In DNA form, the CDR3 reads TGTGCCTGGAGTGTCTCCGAAACCAATGAGCAGTTCTTC.

The rearrangement links TRBV25-1 to TRBJ2-3, with D possibly being TRBD1 (6 bases). Germline CDR1 MGHDK, CDR2 SYGVNS. CDR3 size: 13 residues. With 5 bases removed from V and 3 bases from J, the gap between germline ends came to 9 bases. CDR3 DNA sequence: TGTGCCAGCAGTCGTCAGGGGACAGATACGCAGTATTTT. It specifies CASSRQGTDTQYF.

The rearrangement joins TRBV19 to TRBJ1-5; D uncertain. This CDR3 comprises 14 residues. Trimming took off 3 bases at V and 2 bases at J, with 8 bases between the two ends. Germline values: CDR1 LNHDA, CDR2 SQIVND (reference sequence). In DNA form, the CDR3 reads TGTGCCAGTAGTATCGGGGTGCGCAATCAGCCCCAGCATTTT. Protein: CASSIGVRNQPQHF.

This chain uses TRBV9 with TRBJ2-5, with D hard to call. CDR3 length: 14 residues. Trimming took off 0 bases at V and 3 bases at J, with 9 bases between the two ends. Germline CDR1 reads SGDLS; CDR2 reads YYNGEE. The CDR3 DNA follows: TGTGCCAGCAGCGTAGCTGGGGTAGAAGAGACCCAGTACTTC. The encoded protein is CASSVAGVEETQYF.

The chain joins TRBV19 to TRBJ2-1, with D perhaps TRBD1 (6 bases). Germline V gene sequence: CDR1 LNHDA, CDR2 SQIVND (reference sequence). CDR3 length equals 16 residues. Between the trimmed V and J ends, which lost 4 bases and 1 base, there was a span of 14 bases. The CDR3: CASSTDPGESYNEQFF. The DNA for the CDR3 is TGTGCCAGTAGTACCGACCCAGGGGAATCCTACAATGAGCAGTTCTTC.

The rearrangement joins TRBV3-1 to TRBJ2-7; 7 positions match TRBD2. CDR3 length: 22 residues. Germline V gene data show CDR1 as LGHDT and CDR2 as YNNKEL (reference sequence). Unmatched junction bases numbered 25, after V lost 2 bases and J lost 0 bases. Here the CDR3 reads CASSQYSRIYRREPLPSYEQYF. The CDR3, as DNA: TGTGCCAGCAGCCAATACTCTCGAATCTACAGGCGGGAGCCCCTACCCTCCTACGAGCAGTACTTC.

This clonotype was recorded a few times. The V call is TRBV27, the J call TRBJ2-7, with TRBD1 as a possible D gene (6 bases). This CDR3 spans 12 amino acids. Trimming cost V 4 bases and J 5 bases, with 9 bases left between them. CDR1 and CDR2 (germline): MNHEY, SMNVEV (reference sequence). The CDR3 DNA reads TGTGCCAGCAGTTCTACAGGGCACGAGCAGTACTTC. Its protein product is CASSSTGHEQYF.

This chain links TRBV27 with TRBJ1-1; weak D call: TRBD1 (5 bases). Germline V lookup: CDR1 MNHEY, CDR2 SMNVEV (reference sequence). CDR3 length: 12 amino acids. Trimming shortened V by 9 bases and J by 7 bases, and 15 bases separated the two germline ends. For the CDR3, the DNA is TGTGCCAGTGTGAGCGGGGCGTTTGAAGCTTTCTTT. Encoded protein: CASVSGAFEAFF.

V is TRBV27 and J is TRBJ2-7; TRBD2 is a possible D gene (6 bases). V lost 3 bases to trimming and J lost 4 bases, with 13 bases between them. This CDR3 is built from 14 residues. Germline V gene sequence: CDR1 MNHEY, CDR2 SMNVEV (reference sequence). The CDR3 spells CASSLRGEGYEQYF. CDR3 DNA: TGTGCCAGCAGTTTGCGGGGAGAGGGTTACGAGCAGTACTTC.

The rearrangement uses TRBV29-1 and TRBJ2-7; D might be TRBD2 (6 bases). Germline CDR1 is SQVTM and CDR2 is ANQGSEA. V lost 7 bases to trimming and J lost 6 bases, with 16 bases between them. This CDR3 contains 12 residues. As DNA, the CDR3 is TGCAGCGCGGAGGGGCGGAGTGCCGAGCAGTACTTC. Its translation: CSAEGRSAEQYF.

This clonotype was recorded a few times. CDR3 nucleotides: TGTGCCAGCAGCTTAGCGACCGGTTACGAGCAGTACTTC. Translation: CASSLATGYEQYF. V usage is TRBV5-5 and J usage is TRBJ2-7; D gene ambiguous. Trimming cost V 2 bases and J 4 bases, with 10 bases left between them. Germline V gives CDR1 SGHKS, CDR2 YYEKEE (reference sequence). This CDR3 is 13 amino acids long.

This clonotype came up a few times. The chain combines TRBV11-2 with TRBJ2-3; D is ambiguous. The V end lost 2 bases, the J end lost 5 bases, and 8 bases lay between the germline ends. The CDR3 runs 13 residues. Germline loops: CDR1 SGHAT, CDR2 FQNNGV. CDR3 in DNA: TGTGCCAGCAGCTTATTGGTGGGAGATACGCAGTATTTT. Translation: CASSLLVGDTQYF. Full variable domain (rest looked up from reference TRBV11-2 and TRBJ2-3): EAGVAQSPRYKIIEKRQSVAFWCNPISGHATLYWYQQILGQGPKLLIQFQNNGVVDDSQLPKDRFSAERLKGVDSTLKIQPAKLEDSAVYLCASSLLVGDTQYFGPGTRLTVL.

The chain uses TRBV3-1 and TRBJ2-3; TRBD1 might be the D (5 bases). CDR3 length: 15 amino acids. CDR1 and CDR2 from the germline V gene are LGHDT and YNNKEL (reference sequence). The V gene lost 0 bases and the J gene lost 3 bases, with 10 bases spanning the gap. CDR3 region: CASSQDRRGTDTQYF. In nucleotides, the CDR3 is TGTGCCAGCAGCCAAGATCGAAGGGGTACAGATACGCAGTATTTT.

V and J are TRBV27 and TRBJ2-1; either TRBD1 or TRBD2 may fit D (6 bases each). Trimming took 7 bases from V and 5 from J, leaving 15 bases between them. CDR1 and CDR2 (germline): MNHEY, SMNVEV (reference sequence). This CDR3 is 14 amino acids long. The CDR3 is CASTQRGRHNEQFF. The CDR3, as DNA: TGTGCCAGCACCCAGAGGGGGAGGCACAATGAGCAGTTCTTC.

The J gene is TRBJ2-5, the V gene TRBV29-1, with D possibly matching TRBD2 (5 bases). With 3 bases removed from V and 5 bases from J, the gap between germline ends came to 13 bases. The CDR3 extends over 13 amino acids. Germline V CDR1 and CDR2: SQVTM, ANQGSEA. Written as DNA, the CDR3 is TGCAGCGTTGACCGAGGGTTCGGGGAGACCCAGTACTTC. It translates to CSVDRGFGETQYF.

The chain has TRBV13 and TRBJ2-5; 7 bases are a match to TRBD2. Germline V CDR1 and CDR2: PRHDT, FYEKMQ (reference sequence). The V gene end was trimmed by 6 bases and the J gene end by 4 bases; junction bases not matched to a gene: 11. The CDR3 loop spans 15 amino acids. The CDR3 sequence is CASRKLGDYGETQYF. The CDR3 region has the DNA TGTGCCAGCAGGAAATTGGGGGACTACGGAGAGACCCAGTACTTC.

The J gene is TRBJ2-1, the V gene TRBV5-1; possibly TRBD1 for D (5 bases). This CDR3 has 13 amino acids. Between the trimmed V and J ends, which lost 0 bases and 7 bases, there was a span of 8 bases. From germline, CDR1 is SGHRS and CDR2 YFSETQ. The CDR3 bases are TGCGCCAGCAGCTTGGTAGGGGCGAATGAGCAGTTCTTC. Encoded protein: CASSLVGANEQFF.

This rearrangement joins TRBV12-2 to TRBJ2-1. TRBV12-2 is termed a pseudogene. There are 15 residues in the CDR3. The CDR3, as DNA: TGTGCAAGTCGCTTAGCTACGCGATCCTACAATGAGCAGTTCTTC. Protein sequence: CASRLATRSYNEQFF.

The chain carries TRBV12-3 or TRBV12-4 and TRBJ2-3; D gene uncertain. V lost 7 bases and J lost 2, with 4 bases in between. The CDR3 is made up of 11 amino acids. The CDR3 sequence is CASTNTDTQYF. CDR3 nucleotide sequence: TGTGCCAGCACTAACACAGATACGCAGTATTTT.

The gene calls are TRBV27 and TRBJ1-5; D is possibly TRBD1 (6 bases). Looked up from germline, CDR1 is MNHEY and CDR2 is SMNVEV (reference sequence). This CDR3 has 15 amino acids. Trimming stripped 5 bases from V and 0 bases from J, with 11 bases between. The DNA of the CDR3 is TGTGCCAGCAGTCGAACAGGGTATAGCAATCAGCCCCAGCATTTT. It codes for CASSRTGYSNQPQHF.

The rearrangement joins TRBV6-1 to TRBJ2-5, with 9 bases matching TRBD2. V shed 6 bases and J 0 bases; nucleotides not matched to a gene: 14. The CDR3 contains 18 residues. From germline, CDR1 is MNHNS and CDR2 SASEGT. CDR3 region: CASSPKTTSGAYQETQYF. The CDR3 region has the DNA TGTGCCAGCAGCCCGAAAACGACTAGCGGAGCGTACCAAGAGACCCAGTACTTC.

The chain carries TRBV4-3 and TRBJ2-2; a weak D match, TRBD2 (5 bases). V lost 0 bases to trimming and J lost 3 bases, with 14 bases between them. CDR3 size: 17 residues. Germline V gene sequence: CDR1 LGHNA, CDR2 YSLEER. This chain's CDR3 is CASSQDTGIVDTGELFF. In DNA, the CDR3 is TGCGCCAGCAGCCAAGATACGGGGATCGTGGACACCGGGGAGCTGTTTTTT.

The rearrangement links TRBV28 to TRBJ2-2; TRBD2 agrees at 8 bases. Trimming removed 8 bases from V and 3 bases from J; junction bases left unmatched: 8. Germline CDR1 is MDHEN and CDR2 is SYDVKM. The CDR3 spans 15 residues. Here the CDR3 reads CASHHGLAYTGELFF. The CDR3 coding sequence is TGTGCCAGCCATCATGGACTAGCCTACACCGGGGAGCTGTTTTTT.

This chain joins TRBV30 and TRBJ2-1; D call uncertain. This CDR3 is 14 amino acids long. Germline CDR1 GTSNPN, CDR2 SVGIG (reference sequence). The CDR3 DNA is TGTACTACACTTAGTGTACGGGCATACAATGAGCAGTTCTTC. It encodes CTTLSVRAYNEQFF.